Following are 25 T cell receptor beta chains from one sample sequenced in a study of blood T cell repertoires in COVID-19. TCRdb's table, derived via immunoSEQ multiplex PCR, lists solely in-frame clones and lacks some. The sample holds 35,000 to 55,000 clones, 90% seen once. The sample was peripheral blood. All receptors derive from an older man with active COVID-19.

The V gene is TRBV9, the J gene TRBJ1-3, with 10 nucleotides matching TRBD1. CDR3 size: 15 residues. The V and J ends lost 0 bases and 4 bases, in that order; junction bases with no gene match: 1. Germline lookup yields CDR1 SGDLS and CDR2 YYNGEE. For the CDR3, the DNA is TGTGCCAGCAGCGTAGAGACAGGGGGCGGAAACACCATATATTTT. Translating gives CASSVETGGGNTIYF. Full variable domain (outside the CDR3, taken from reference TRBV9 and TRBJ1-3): DSGVTQTPKHLITATGQRVTLRCSPRSGDLSVYWYQQSLDQGLQFLIQYYNGEERAKGNILERFSAQQFPDLHSELNLSSLELGDSALYFCASSVETGGGNTIYFGEGSWLTVV.

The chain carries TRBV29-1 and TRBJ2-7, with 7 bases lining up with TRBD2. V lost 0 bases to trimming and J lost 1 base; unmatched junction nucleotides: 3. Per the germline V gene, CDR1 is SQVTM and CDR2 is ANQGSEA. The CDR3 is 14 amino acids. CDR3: CSVEDGRGSYEQYF. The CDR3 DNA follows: TGCAGCGTTGAAGATGGGAGGGGATCCTACGAGCAGTACTTC.

Here the CDR3 DNA reads TGTGCCAGCGCAGGGGTTATCAATCAGCCCCAGCATTTT. Its protein is CASAGVINQPQHF. The chain is built from TRBV27 and TRBJ1-5, with a weak D call TRBD1 (6 bases). Trimming cost V 8 bases and J 3 bases, with 11 bases left between them. CDR3 length: 13 amino acids. The germline gives CDR1 MNHEY, CDR2 SMNVEV (reference sequence).

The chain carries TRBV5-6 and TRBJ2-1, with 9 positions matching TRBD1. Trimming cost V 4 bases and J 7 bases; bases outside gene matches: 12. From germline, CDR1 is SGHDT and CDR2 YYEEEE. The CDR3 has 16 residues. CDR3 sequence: CASSVDGTGIENEQFF. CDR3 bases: TGTGCCAGCAGCGTAGATGGGACAGGGATTGAAAATGAGCAGTTCTTC.

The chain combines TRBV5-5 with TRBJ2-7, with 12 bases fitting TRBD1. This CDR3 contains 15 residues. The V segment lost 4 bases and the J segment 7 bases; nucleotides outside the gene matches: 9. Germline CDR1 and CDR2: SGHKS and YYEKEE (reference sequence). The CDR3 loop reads CASSQTGTGGLEQYF. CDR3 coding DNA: TGTGCCAGCAGCCAAACCGGGACAGGGGGCTTAGAGCAGTACTTC.

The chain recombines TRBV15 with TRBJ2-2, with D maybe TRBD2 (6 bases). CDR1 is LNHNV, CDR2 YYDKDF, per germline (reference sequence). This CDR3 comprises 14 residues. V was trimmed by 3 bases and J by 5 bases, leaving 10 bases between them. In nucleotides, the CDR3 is TGTGCCACCAGCAGCGGGAGAGGTACCGGGGAGCTGTTTTTT. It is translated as CATSSGRGTGELFF.

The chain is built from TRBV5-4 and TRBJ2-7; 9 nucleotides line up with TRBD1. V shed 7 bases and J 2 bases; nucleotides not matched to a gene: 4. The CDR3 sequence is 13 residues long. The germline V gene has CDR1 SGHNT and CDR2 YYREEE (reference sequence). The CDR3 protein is CASRRTGAYEQYF. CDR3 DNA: TGTGCCAGCCGCCGGACAGGGGCCTACGAGCAGTACTTC.

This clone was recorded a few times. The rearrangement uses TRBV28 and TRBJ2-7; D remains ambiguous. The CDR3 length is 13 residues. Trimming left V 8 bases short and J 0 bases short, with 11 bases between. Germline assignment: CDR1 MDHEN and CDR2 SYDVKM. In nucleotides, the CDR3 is TGTGCCAGCTGGAACGCGGCCTCCTACGAGCAGTACTTC. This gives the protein CASWNAASYEQYF.

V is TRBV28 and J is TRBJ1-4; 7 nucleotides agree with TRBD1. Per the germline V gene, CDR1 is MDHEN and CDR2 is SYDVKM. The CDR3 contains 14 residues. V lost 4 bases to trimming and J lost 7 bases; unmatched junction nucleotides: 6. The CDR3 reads CASSWDSGFEKLFF. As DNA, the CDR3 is TGTGCCAGCAGTTGGGACAGCGGCTTTGAAAAACTGTTTTTT.

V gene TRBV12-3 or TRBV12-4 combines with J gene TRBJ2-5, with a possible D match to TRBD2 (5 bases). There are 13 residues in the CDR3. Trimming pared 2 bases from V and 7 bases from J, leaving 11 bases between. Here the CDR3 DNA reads TGTGCCAGCAGTTTACTAGGAGGAGCGACCCAGTACTTC. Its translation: CASSLLGGATQYF.

The CDR3 nucleotides read TGTGCCAGCAGCCCCAGGGCCGTTGCGAATTCACCCCTCCACTTT. This encodes CASSPRAVANSPLHF. The chain has TRBV7-2 and TRBJ1-6; possible D gene TRBD1, 5 bases. The germline V gene has CDR1 SGHTA and CDR2 FQGNSA. Trimming stripped 5 bases from V and 7 bases from J, with 15 bases between. This CDR3 region has 15 residues. Full variable domain (outside the CDR3, taken from reference TRBV7-2 and TRBJ1-6): GAGVSQSPSNKVTEKGKDVELRCDPISGHTALYWYRQSLGQGLEFLIYFQGNSAPDKSGLPSDRFSAERTGGSVSTLTIQRTQQEDSAVYLCASSPRAVANSPLHFGNGTRLTVT.

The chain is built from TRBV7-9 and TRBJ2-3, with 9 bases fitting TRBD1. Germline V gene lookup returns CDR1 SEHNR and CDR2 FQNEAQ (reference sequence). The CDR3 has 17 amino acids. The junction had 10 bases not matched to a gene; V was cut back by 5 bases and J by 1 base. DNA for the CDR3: TGTGCCAGCAGCCCTTGGACAGGGGCCGTTGGCACAGATACGCAGTATTTT. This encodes CASSPWTGAVGTDTQYF.

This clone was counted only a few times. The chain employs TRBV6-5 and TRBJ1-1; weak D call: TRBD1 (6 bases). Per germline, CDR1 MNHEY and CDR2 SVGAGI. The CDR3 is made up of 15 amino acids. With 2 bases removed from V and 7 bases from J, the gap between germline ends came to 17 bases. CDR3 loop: CASSYGEDGRGEAFF. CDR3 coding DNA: TGTGCCAGCAGTTACGGAGAGGACGGCAGGGGTGAAGCTTTCTTT.

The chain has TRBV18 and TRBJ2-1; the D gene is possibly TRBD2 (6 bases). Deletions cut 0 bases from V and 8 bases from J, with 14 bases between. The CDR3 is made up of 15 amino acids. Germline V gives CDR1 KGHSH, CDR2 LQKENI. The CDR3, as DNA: TGTGCCAGCTCACCACCGGGTCCGACGGGGGATGAGCAGTTCTTC. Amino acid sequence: CASSPPGPTGDEQFF.

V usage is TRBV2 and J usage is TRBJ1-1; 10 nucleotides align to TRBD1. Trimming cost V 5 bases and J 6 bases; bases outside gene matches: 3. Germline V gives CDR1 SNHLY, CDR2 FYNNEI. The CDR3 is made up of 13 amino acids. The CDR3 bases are TGTGCCAGCAGTCGGACAGGGGGTCCTGAAGCTTTCTTT. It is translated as CASSRTGGPEAFF. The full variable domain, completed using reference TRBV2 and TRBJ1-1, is EPEVTQTPSHQVTQMGQEVILRCVPISNHLYFYWYRQILGQKVEFLVSFYNNEISEKSEIFDDQFSVERPDGSNFTLKIRSTKLEDSAMYFCASSRTGGPEAFFGQGTRLTVV.

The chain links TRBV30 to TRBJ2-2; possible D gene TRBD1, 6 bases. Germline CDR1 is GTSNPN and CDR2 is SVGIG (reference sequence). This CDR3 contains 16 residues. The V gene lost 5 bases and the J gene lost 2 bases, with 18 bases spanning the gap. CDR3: CAWAIPGTPNTGELFF. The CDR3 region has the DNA TGTGCCTGGGCCATCCCCGGGACACCTAACACCGGGGAGCTGTTTTTT. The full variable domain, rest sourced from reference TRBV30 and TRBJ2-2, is SQTIHQWPATLVQPVGSPLSLECTVEGTSNPNLYWYRQAAGRGLQLLFYSVGIGQISSEVPQNLSASRPQDRQFILSSKKLLLSDSGFYLCAWAIPGTPNTGELFFGEGSRLTVL.

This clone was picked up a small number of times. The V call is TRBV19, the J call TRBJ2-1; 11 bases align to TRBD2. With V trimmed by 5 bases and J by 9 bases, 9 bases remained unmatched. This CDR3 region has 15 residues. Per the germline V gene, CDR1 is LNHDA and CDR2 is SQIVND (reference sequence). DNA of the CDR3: TGTGCCAGTAGTCCTCGGTCTAGCGGGGGGATTGAGCAGTTCTTC. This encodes CASSPRSSGGIEQFF.

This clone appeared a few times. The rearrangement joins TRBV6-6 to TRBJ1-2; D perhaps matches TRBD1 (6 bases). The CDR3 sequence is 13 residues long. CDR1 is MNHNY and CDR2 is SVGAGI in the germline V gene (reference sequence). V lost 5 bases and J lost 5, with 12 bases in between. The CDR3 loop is CASSPDSRYGYTF. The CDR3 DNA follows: TGTGCCAGCAGTCCGGACAGCCGTTATGGCTACACCTTC.

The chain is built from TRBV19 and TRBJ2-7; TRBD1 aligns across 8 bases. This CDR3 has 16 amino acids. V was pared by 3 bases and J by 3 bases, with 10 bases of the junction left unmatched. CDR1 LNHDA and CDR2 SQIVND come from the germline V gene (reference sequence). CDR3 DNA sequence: TGTGCCAGTAGTATTCCCCTGGGACAGGCGGACTACGAGCAGTACTTC. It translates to CASSIPLGQADYEQYF.

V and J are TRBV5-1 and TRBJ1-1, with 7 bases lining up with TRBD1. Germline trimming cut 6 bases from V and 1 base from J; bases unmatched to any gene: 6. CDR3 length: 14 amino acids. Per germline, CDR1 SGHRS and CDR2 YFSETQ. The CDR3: CASNRGPSNTEAFF. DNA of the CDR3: TGCGCCAGCAATAGGGGGCCTTCGAACACTGAAGCTTTCTTT.

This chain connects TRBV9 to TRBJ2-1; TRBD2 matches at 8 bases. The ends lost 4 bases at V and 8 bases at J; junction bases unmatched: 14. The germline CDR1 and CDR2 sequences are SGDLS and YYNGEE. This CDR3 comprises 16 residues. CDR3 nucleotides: TGTGCCAGCAGCCCACGAGGCGGGAGGACGGGGGATGAGCAGTTCTTC. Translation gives CASSPRGGRTGDEQFF. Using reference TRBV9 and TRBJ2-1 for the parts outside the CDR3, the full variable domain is DSGVTQTPKHLITATGQRVTLRCSPRSGDLSVYWYQQSLDQGLQFLIQYYNGEERAKGNILERFSAQQFPDLHSELNLSSLELGDSALYFCASSPRGGRTGDEQFFGPGTRLTVL.

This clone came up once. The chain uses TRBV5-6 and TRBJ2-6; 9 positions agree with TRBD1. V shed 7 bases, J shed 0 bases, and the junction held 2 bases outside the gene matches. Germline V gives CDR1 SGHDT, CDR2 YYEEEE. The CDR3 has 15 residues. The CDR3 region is CASGQGFSGANVLTF. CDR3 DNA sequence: TGTGCCAGCGGACAGGGGTTCTCTGGGGCCAACGTCCTGACTTTC.

CDR3 sequence (DNA): TGTGCCAGCTCACCAACTTGGGAGGCTAATGAAAAACTGTTTTTT. As protein: CASSPTWEANEKLFF. V and J are TRBV18 and TRBJ1-4; D not certain. Trimming took off 2 bases at V and 3 bases at J, with 10 bases between the two ends. CDR1 KGHSH and CDR2 LQKENI come from the germline V gene. There are 15 residues in the CDR3.

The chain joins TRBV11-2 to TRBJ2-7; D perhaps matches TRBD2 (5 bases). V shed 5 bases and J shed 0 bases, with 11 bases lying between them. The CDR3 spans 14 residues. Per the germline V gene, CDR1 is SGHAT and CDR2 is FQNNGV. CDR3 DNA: TGTGCCAGCAGCCCCTTCGCGGGCTCCTACGAGCAGTACTTC. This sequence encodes CASSPFAGSYEQYF.

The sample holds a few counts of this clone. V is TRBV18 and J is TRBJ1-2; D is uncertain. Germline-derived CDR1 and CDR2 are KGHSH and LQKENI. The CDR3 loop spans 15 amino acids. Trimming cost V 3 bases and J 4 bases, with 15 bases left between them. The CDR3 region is CASSPRTEARYGYTF. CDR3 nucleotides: TGTGCCAGCTCACCGCGGACGGAGGCCCGCTATGGCTACACCTTC.